This T cell receptor beta chain was documented in a study of blood T cell repertoires in COVID-19. As handled by the study authors: Reference gene primer amplification in the assay estimated nucleated cell counts. Some clones are missing from TCRdb's copy, which holds only in-frame ones; the method was immunoSEQ multiplex PCR. D and trimming come from the DNA, and the V and J calls and clone size come from that table. Seen here are about 410,000 clones, roughly 87% observed once, and the top ten hold about 0.6%. As for this clone: Other DNA sequences in this sample translate to the same CDR3.

The age range of participants was about 18 to 95 years, with residence in roughly 25 US areas. Categorization into cohorts depended on clinical history that participants reported. Two consecutive negative NP/OP PCR tests, clearance, or resolved symptoms defined Cohort 3 recovery. Germline CDR1 is SGHRS and CDR2 is YFSETQ. The trim removed 5 bases at V and 2 bases at J, leaving 5 bases unmatched. The CDR3 loop spans 15 amino acids. Sequenced: PBMCs or T cells enriched from blood (not recorded which). This receptor was obtained from a man aged 18 to 29 who had recovered from COVID-19. This chain connects TRBV5-1 to TRBJ2-2; 8 positions agree with TRBD1. The CDR3 spells CASSVDRANTGELFF. CDR3 sequence (DNA): TGCGCCAGCAGTGTGGACAGGGCCAACACCGGGGAGCTGTTTTTT.